The clone carrying this TCR beta chain was seen at least ten times. Its specificity is unknown. TCRalpha and TCRbeta libraries used 5'RACE with constant-segment primers and UMIs. TCRdb reprocessed the 5' RACE reads via MiXCR and lists one record per CDR3 protein. The data show around 160,000 distinct CDR3 sequences, roughly 11% seen once. These data originate in a study of T-cell memory formation after mild COVID-19. Points from the study as a whole: In second-wave clones peaking day 37, SARS-CoV-2 specificity remained unconfirmed. The pre-infection memory compartment contained some responding clones, suggesting cross-reactive memory joined. Contracting clones from day 15 to 85 had balanced CD4/CD8; later expanders favoured CD4+.

The CDR3 is made up of 13 amino acids. The germline V gene has CDR1 MNHEY and CDR2 SVGAGI. V shed 5 bases and J shed 5 bases, with 12 bases lying between them. The TCR originated in a man between 18 and 29 years old who had mild COVID-19 (a few samples of this study predate the infection). Cell type and time point are not known. The chain uses TRBV6-5 and TRBJ2-5; weak D call: TRBD1 (5 bases). Sequencing used PBMCs or a T cell subset sorted from them (not recorded which). CDR3 DNA sequence: TGTGCCAGCAGTCCCATGGGGCTTGAGACCCAGTACTTC. It specifies CASSPMGLETQYF.